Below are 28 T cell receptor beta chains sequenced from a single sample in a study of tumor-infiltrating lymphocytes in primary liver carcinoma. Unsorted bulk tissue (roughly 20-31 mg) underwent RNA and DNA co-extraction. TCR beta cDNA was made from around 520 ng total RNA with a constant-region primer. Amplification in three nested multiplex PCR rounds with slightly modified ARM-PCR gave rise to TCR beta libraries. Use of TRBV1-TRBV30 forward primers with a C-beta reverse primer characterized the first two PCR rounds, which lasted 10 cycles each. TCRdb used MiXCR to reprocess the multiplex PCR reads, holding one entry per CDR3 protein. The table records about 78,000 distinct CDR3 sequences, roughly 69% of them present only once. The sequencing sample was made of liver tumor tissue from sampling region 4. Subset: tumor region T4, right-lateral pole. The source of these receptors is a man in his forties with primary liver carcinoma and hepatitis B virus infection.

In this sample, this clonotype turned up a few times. DNA for the CDR3: TGTGCCAGCAGTCCCGGGACAGGGATTCCCGGGGAGCTGTTTTTT. It is translated as CASSPGTGIPGELFF. The chain recombines TRBV2 with TRBJ2-2; 9 positions match TRBD1. This CDR3 has 15 residues. Trimming at V came to 5 bases and at J to 6 bases, leaving 7 bases not matched to a gene. In germline, CDR1 is SNHLY, CDR2 FYNNEI.

The DNA of the CDR3 is TGTGCCAGCAGTTTAGCGTTAGCGGGAGGTAAGCAGTATTTT. Its protein is CASSLALAGGKQYF. The chain carries TRBV12-3 or TRBV12-4 and TRBJ2-3, with 10 bases lining up with TRBD2. The CDR3 is 14 amino acids. V shed 0 bases, J shed 11 bases, and the junction held 5 bases outside the gene matches.

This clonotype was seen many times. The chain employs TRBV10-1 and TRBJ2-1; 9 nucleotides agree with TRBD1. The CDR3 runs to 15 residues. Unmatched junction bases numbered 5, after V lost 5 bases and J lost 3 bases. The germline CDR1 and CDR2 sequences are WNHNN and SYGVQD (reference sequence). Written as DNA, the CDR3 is TGCGCCAGCAGTAAAGACAGGGGGAACTACAATGAGCAGTTCTTC. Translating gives CASSKDRGNYNEQFF.

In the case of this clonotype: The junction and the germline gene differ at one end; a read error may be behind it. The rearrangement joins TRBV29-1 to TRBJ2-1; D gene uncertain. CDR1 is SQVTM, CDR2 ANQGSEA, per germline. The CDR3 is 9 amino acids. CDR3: CSVGKEQLF. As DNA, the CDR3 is TGCAGCGTTGGAAAGGAGCAACTCTTC.

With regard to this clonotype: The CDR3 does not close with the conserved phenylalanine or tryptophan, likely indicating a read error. CDR3 residues: CAISEWVETQYS. The DNA of the CDR3 is TGTGCCATCAGTGAGTGGGTGGAGACCCAGTACTCC. The chain employs TRBV10-3 and TRBJ2-5; D remains unclear. The CDR3 loop spans 12 amino acids. Between the trimmed V and J ends, which lost 1 base and 5 bases, there was a span of 5 bases. Germline V gene data show CDR1 as ENHRY and CDR2 as SYGVKD.

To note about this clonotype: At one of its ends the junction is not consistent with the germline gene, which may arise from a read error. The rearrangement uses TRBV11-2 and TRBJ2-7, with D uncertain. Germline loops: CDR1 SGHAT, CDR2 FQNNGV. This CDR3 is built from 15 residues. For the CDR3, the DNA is TGTGCCAGCACCCCCTTGGAAGAGGCCCAATACGAGCAATACTTC. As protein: CASTPLEEAQYEQYF.

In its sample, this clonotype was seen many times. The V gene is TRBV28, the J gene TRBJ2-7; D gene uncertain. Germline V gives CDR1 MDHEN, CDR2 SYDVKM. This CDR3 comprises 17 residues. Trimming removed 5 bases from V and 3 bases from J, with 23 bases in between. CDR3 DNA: TGTGCCAGCAGTAACCCCCCGGGTATGAATAGCCGCTACGAGCAGTACTTC. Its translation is CASSNPPGMNSRYEQYF. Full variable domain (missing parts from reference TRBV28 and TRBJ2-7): DVKVTQSSRYLVKRTGEKVFLECVQDMDHENMFWYRQDPGLGLRLIYFSYDVKMKEKGDIPEGYSVSREKKERFSLILESASTNQTSMYLCASSNPPGMNSRYEQYFGPGTRLTVT.

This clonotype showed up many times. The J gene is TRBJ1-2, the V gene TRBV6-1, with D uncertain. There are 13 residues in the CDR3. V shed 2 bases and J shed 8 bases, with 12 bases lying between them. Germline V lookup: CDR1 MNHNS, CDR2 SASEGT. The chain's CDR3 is CASSELLSGGYTF. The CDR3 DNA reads TGTGCCAGCAGTGAACTACTCTCAGGCGGCTACACCTTC.

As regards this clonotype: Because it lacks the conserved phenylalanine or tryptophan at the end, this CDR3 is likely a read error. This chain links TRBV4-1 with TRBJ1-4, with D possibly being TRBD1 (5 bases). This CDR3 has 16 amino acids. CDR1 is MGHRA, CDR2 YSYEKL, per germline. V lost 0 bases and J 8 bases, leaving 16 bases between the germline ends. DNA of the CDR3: TGCGCCAGCAGCCAAGATCAGGCGAGGGGTAACGAAAAACTGTTTCTT. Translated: CASSQDQARGNEKLFL.

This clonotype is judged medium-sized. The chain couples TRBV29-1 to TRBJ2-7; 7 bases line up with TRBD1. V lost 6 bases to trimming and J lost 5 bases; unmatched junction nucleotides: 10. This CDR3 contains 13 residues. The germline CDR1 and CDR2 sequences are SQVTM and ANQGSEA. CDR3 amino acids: CSVNRGGRNEQYF. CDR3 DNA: TGCAGCGTCAACAGGGGTGGACGGAACGAGCAGTACTTC.

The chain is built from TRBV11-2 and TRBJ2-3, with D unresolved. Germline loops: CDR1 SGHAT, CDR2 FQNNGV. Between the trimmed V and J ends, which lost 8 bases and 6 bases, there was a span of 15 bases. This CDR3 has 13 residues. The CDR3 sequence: CASGPGVRDTQYF. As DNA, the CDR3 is TGTGCCAGCGGCCCAGGAGTGAGGGATACGCAGTATTTT. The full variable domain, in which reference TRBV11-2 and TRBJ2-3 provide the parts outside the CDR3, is EAGVAQSPRYKIIEKRQSVAFWCNPISGHATLYWYQQILGQGPKLLIQFQNNGVVDDSQLPKDRFSAERLKGVDSTLKIQPAKLEDSAVYLCASGPGVRDTQYFGPGTRLTVL.

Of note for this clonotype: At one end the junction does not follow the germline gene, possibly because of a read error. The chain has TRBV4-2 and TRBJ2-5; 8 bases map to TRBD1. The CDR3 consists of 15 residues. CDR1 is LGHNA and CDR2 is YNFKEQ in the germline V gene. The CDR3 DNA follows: TGTACCAGCAACCAAACGGACAGGGTGGCCGAGACCCAGTACTTC. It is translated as CTSNQTDRVAETQYF.

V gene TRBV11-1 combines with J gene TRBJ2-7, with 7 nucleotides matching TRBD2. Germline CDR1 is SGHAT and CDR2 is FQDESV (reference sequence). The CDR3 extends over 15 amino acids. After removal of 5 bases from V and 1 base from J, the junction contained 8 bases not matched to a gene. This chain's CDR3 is CASSQTAGMSYEQYF. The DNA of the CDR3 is TGTGCCAGCAGCCAGACAGCGGGAATGTCCTACGAGCAGTACTTC.

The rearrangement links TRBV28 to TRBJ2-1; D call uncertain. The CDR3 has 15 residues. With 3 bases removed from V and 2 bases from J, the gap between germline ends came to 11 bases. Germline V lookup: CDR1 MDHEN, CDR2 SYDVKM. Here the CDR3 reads CASSFRGRAYNEQFF. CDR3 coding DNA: TGTGCCAGCAGTTTTAGAGGAAGGGCCTACAATGAGCAGTTCTTC.

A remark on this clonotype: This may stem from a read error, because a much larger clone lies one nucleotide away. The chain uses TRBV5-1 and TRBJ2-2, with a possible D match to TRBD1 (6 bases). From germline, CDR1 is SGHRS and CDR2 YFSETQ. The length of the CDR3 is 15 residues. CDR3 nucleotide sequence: TGCGCCAGCAGCTGGATGGACAGCAACACCGGGGAGCCGTTTTTT. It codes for CASSWMDSNTGEPFF.

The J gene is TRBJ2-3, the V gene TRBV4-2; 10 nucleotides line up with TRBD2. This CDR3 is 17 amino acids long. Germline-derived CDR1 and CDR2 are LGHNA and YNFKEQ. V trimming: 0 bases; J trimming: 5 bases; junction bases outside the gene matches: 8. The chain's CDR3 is CASSQDDEAGGVDTQYF. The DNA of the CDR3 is TGTGCCAGCAGCCAAGATGATGAAGCGGGAGGGGTAGATACGCAGTATTTT.

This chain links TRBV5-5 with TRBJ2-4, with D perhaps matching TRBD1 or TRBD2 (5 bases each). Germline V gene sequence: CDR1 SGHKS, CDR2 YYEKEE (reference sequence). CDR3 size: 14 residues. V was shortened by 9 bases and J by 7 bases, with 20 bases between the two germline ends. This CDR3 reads CAISLEAGANIQYF. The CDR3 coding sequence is TGTGCCATTAGCCTAGAGGCCGGGGCGAACATTCAGTACTTC.

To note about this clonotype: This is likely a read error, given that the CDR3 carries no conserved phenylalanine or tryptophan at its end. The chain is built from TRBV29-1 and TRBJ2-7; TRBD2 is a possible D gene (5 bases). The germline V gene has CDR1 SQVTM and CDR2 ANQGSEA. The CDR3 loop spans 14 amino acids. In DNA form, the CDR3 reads TGTAGCGTTGACATATCGGGCAGCTCCTACGAGCAGTACTCC. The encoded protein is CSVDISGSSYEQYS.

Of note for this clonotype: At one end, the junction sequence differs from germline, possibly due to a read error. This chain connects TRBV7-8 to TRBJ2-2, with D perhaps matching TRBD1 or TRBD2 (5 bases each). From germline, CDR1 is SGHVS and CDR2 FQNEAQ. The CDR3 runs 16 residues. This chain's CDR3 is CASSLNRRTDTGELLF. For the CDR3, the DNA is TGTGCCAGCAGCTTAAACCGGAGGACGGACACCGGGGAGCTGCTTTTT.

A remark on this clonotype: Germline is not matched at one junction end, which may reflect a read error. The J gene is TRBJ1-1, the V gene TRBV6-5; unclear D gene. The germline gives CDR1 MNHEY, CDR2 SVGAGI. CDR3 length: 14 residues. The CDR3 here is CASWRDQMNTEAFF. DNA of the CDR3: TGTGCCAGCTGGAGGGATCAAATGAACACTGAAGCTTTCTTC.

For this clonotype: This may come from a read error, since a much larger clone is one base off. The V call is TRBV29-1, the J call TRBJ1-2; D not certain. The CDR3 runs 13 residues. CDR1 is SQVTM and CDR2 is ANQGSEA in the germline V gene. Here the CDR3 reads CGVEGGSNYGYTF. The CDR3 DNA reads TGCGGCGTTGAAGGAGGGTCTAACTATGGCTACACCTTC.

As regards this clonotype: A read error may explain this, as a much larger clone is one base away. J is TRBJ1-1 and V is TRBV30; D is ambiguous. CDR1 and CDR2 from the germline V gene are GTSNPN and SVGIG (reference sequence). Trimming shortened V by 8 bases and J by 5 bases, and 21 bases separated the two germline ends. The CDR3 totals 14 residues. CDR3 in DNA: TGTGCCCGGACGTCTAGAGGCGGACGGACTGAAGCTTTCTTT. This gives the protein CARTSRGGRTEAFF. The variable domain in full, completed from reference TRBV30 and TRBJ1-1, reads SQTIHQWPATLVQPVGSPLSLECTVEGTSNPNLYWYRQAAGRGLQLLFYSVGIGQISSEVPQNLSASRPQDRQFILSSKKLLLSDSGFYLCARTSRGGRTEAFFGQGTRLTVV.

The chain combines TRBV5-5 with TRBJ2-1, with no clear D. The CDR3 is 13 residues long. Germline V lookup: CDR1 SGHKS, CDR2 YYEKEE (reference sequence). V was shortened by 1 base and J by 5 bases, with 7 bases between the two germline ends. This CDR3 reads CASSLMTNNEQFF. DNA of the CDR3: TGTGCCAGCAGCTTGATGACCAACAATGAGCAGTTCTTC. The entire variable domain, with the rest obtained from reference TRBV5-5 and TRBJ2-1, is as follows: DAGVTQSPTHLIKTRGQQVTLRCSPISGHKSVSWYQQVLGQGPQFIFQYYEKEERGRGNFPDRFSARQFPNYSSELNVNALLLGDSALYLCASSLMTNNEQFFGPGTRLTVL.

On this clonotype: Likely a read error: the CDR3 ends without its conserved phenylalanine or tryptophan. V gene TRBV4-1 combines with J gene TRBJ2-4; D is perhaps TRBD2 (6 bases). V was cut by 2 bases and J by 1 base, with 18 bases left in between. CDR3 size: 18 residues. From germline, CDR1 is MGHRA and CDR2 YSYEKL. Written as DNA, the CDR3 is TGCGCCAGCAGCCAAATTCCCGGGACTGGCGCCGCCAAAAACATTCAGTACTTA. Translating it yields CASSQIPGTGAAKNIQYL.

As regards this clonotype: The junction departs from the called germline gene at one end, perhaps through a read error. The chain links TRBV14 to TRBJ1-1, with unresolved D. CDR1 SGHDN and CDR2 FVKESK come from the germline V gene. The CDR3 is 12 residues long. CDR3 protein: CASSQDLAEAFF. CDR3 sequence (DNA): TGTGCTAGCAGTCAAGACCTGGCTGAAGCTTTCTTT.

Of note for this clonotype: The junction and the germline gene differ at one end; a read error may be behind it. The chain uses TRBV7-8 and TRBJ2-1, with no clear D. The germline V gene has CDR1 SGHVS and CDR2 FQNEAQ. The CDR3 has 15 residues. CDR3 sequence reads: CASSSSAPNKGEQFF. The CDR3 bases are TGTGCAAGCAGCTCATCCGCCCCGAATAAGGGTGAGCAGTTCTTC.

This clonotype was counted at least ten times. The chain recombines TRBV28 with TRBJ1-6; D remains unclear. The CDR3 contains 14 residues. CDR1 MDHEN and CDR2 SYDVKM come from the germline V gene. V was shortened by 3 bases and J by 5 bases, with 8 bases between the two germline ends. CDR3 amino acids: CASSFRQNNSPLHF. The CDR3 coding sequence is TGTGCCAGCAGTTTCAGGCAAAATAATTCACCCCTCCACTTT.

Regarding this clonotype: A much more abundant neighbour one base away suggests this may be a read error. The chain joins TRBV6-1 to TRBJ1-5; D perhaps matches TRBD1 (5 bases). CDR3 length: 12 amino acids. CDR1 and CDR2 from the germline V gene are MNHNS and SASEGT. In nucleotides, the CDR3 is TGTGCCAGCACCCTGACGGGGACCCCACGGTATTTT. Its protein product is CASTLTGTPRYF.